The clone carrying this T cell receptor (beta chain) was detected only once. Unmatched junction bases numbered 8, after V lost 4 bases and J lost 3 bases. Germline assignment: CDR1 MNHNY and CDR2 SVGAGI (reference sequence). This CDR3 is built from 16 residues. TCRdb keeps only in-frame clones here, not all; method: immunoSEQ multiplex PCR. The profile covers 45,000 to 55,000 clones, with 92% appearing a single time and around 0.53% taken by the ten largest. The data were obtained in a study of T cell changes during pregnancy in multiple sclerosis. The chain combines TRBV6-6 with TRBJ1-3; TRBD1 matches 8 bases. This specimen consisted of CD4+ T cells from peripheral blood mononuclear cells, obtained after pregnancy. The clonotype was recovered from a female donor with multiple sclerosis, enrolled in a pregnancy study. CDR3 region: CASSFRGQAIGNTIYF. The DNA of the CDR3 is TGTGCCAGCAGTTTCAGGGGACAGGCGATTGGAAACACCATATATTTT.